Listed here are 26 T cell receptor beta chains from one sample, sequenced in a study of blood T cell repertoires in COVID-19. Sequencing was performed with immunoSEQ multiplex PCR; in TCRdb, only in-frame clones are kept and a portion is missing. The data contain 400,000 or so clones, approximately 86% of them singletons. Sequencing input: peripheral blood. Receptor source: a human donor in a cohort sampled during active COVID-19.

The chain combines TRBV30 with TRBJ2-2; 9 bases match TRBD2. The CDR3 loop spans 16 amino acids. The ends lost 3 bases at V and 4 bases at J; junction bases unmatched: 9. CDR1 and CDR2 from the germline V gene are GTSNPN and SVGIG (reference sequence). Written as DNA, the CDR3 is TGTGCCTGGAGGCGGGATAGCGGGAGCTCCACCGGGGAGCTGTTTTTT. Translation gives CAWRRDSGSSTGELFF.

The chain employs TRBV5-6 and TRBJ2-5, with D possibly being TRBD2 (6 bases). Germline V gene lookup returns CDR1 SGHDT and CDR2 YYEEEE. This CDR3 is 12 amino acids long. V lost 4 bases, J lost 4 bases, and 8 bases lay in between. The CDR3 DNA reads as TGTGCCAGCAGCCTAGCGTTAGAGACCCAGTACTTC. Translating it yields CASSLALETQYF.

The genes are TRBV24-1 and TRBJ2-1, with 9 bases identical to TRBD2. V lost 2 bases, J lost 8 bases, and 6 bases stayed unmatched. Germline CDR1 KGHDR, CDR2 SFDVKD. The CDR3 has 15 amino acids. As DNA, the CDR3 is TGTGCCACCAGTGATTCGGGGGCGGGGGGGGATGAGCAGTTCTTC. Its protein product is CATSDSGAGGDEQFF.

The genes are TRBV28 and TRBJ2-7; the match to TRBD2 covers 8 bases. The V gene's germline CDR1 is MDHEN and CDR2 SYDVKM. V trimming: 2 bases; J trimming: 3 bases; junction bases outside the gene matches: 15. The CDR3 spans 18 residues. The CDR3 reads CASSLPASLTSVLYEQYF. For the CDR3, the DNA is TGTGCCAGCAGTTTACCCGCCTCCCTGACTAGCGTACTCTACGAGCAGTACTTC.

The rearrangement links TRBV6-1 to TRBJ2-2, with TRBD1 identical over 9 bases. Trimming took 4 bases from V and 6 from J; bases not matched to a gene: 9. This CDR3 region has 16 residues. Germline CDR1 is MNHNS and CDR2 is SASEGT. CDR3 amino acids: CASSVRQGGRSGELFF. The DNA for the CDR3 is TGTGCCAGCAGTGTCAGACAGGGGGGGAGATCCGGGGAGCTGTTTTTT.

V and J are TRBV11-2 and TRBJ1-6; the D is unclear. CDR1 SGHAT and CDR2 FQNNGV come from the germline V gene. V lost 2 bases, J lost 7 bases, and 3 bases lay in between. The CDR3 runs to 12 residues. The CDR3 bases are TGTGCCAGCAGCTTATCGAATTCACCCCTCCACTTT. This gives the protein CASSLSNSPLHF.

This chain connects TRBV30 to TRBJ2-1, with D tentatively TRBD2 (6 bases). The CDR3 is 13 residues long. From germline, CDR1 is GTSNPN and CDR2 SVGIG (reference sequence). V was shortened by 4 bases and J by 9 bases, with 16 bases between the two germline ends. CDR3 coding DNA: TGTGCCTGGAACTTCCCGGGAGTGCGTGAGCAGTTCTTC. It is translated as CAWNFPGVREQFF.

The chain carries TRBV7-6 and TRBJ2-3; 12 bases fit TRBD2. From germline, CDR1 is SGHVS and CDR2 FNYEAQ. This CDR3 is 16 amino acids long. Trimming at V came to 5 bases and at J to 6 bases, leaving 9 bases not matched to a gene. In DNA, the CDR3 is TGTGCCAGCAGCCCCCGACTAGCGGGAGTAATGGATACGCAGTATTTT. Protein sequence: CASSPRLAGVMDTQYF.

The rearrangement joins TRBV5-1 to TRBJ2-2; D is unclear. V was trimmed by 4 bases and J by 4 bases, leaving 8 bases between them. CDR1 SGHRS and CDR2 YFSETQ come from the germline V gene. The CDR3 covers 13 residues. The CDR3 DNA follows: TGCGCCAGCAGCCCCCCGGGCACCGGGGAGCTGTTTTTT. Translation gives CASSPPGTGELFF.

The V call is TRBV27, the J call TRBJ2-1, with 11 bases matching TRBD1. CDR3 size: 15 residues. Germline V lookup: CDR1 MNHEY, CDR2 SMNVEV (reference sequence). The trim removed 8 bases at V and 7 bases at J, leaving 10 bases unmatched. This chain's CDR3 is CASSSGTGGVNEQFF. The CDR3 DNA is TGTGCCAGCTCCTCCGGGACAGGGGGTGTAAATGAGCAGTTCTTC.

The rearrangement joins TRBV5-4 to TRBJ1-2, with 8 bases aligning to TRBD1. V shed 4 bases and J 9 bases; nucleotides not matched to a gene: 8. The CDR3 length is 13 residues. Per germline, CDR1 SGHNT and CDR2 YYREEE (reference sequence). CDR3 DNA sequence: TGTGCCAGCAGCCATCCGGGACAGGTTAGCTACACCTTC. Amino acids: CASSHPGQVSYTF.

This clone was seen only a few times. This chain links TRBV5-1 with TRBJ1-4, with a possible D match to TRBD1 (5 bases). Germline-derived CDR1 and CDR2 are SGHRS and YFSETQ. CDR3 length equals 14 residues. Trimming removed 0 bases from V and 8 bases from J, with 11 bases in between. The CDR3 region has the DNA TGCGCCAGCAGCTTGGGAGGGGAGGACGAAAAACTGTTTTTT. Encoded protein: CASSLGGEDEKLFF.

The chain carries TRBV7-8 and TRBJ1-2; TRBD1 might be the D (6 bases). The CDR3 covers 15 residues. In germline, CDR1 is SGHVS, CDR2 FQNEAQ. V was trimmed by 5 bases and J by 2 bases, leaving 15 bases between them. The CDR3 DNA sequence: TGTGCCAGCAGCCTCCCGGGGGGCTGGAACTATGGCTACACCTTC. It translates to CASSLPGGWNYGYTF.

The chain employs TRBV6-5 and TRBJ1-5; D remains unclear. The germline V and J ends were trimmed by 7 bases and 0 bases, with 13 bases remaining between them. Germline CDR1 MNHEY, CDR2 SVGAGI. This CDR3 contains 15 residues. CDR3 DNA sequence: TGTGCCAGCACCAGTTTCGGGTATAGCAATCAGCCCCAGCATTTT. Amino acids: CASTSFGYSNQPQHF.

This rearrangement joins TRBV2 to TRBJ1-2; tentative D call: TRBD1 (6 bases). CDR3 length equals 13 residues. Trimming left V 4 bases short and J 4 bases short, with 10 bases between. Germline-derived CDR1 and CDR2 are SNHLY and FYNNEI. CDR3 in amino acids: CASSGAGAYGYTF. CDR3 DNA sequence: TGTGCCAGCAGTGGGGCAGGGGCCTATGGCTACACCTTC.

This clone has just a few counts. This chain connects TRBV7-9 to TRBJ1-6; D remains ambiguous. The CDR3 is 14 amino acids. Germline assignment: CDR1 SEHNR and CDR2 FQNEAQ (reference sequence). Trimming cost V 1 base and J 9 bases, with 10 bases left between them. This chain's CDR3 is CASSLGGVGSPLHF. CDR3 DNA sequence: TGTGCCAGCAGCTTAGGGGGAGTAGGTTCACCCCTCCACTTT.

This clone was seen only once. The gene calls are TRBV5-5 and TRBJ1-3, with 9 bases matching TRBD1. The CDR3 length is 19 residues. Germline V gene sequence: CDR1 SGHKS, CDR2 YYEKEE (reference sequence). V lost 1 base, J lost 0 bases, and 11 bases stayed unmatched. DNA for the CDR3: TGTGCCAGCAGCTTGTTTCCGGGACAGGGCCAGTCCTCTGGAAACACCATATATTTT. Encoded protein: CASSLFPGQGQSSGNTIYF.

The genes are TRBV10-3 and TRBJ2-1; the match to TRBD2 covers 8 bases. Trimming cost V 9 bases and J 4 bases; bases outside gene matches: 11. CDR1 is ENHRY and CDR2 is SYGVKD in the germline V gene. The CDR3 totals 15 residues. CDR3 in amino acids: CAIGSGNTLYNEQFF. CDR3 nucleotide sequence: TGTGCCATAGGTAGCGGGAATACCCTATACAATGAGCAGTTCTTC.

The CDR3 coding sequence is TGCGCCAGCGGTCAGGTTAACACAGGGGATGAGCAGTTCTTC. It encodes CASGQVNTGDEQFF. The rearrangement links TRBV5-1 to TRBJ2-1, with TRBD1 matching 7 bases. The ends lost 7 bases at V and 8 bases at J; junction bases unmatched: 12. CDR1 and CDR2 (germline): SGHRS, YFSETQ. CDR3 length: 14 amino acids.

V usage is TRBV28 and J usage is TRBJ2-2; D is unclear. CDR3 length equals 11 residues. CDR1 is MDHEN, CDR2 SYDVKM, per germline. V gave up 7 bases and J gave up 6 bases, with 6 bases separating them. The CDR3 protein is CASKLSGELFF. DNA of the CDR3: TGTGCCAGCAAACTTTCCGGGGAGCTGTTTTTT.

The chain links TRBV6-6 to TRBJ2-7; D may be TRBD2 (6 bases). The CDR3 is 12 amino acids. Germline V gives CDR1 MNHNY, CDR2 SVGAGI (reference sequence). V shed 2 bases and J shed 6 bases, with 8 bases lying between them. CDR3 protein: CASSYGGIEQYF. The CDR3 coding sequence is TGTGCCAGCAGTTACGGCGGGATCGAGCAGTACTTC.

CDR3 in amino acids: CASSLEPRDNSPLHF. The CDR3 coding sequence is TGCGCCAGCAGCTTGGAACCCAGGGATAATTCACCCCTCCACTTT. The V call is TRBV5-1, the J call TRBJ1-6, with D maybe TRBD1 (5 bases). CDR1 and CDR2 from the germline V gene are SGHRS and YFSETQ. V was shortened by 0 bases and J by 5 bases, with 9 bases between the two germline ends. This CDR3 has 15 residues.

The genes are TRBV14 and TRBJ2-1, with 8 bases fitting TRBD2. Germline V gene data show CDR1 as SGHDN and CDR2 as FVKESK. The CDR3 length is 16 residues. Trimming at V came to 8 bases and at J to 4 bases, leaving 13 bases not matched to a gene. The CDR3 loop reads CASSRLAGRLYNEQFF. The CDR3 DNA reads TGTGCCAGCTCTAGGCTAGCGGGCAGGTTATACAATGAGCAGTTCTTC.

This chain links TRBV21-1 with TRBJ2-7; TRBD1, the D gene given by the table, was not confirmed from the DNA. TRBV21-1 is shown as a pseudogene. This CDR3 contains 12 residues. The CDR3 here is CASRLTGNEQYF. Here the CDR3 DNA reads TGTGCCAGCAGGTTGACAGGGAACGAGCAGTACTTC.

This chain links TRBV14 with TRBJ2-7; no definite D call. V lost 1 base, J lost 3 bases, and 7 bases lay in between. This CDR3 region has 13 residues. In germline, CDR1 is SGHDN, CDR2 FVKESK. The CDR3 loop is CASSQVRDYEQYF. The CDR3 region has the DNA TGTGCCAGCAGCCAAGTTCGCGACTACGAGCAGTACTTC.

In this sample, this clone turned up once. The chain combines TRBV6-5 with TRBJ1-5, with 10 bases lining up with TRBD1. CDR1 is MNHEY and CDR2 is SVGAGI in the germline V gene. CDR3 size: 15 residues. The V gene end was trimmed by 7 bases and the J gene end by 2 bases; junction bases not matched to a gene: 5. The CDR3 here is CASKTGGRGNQPQHF. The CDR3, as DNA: TGTGCCAGCAAGACAGGGGGCCGAGGCAATCAGCCCCAGCATTTT.